The clone carrying this T cell receptor beta chain was seen a few times. The data derive from a study of blood T cells in healthy people across ages. The germline gives CDR1 LGHNA, CDR2 YSLEER. This CDR3 region has 18 residues. Between the trimmed V and J ends, which lost 2 bases and 1 base, there was a span of 15 bases. A second PCR, run for about 6 to 11 cycles, used a sample-barcoded 5' primer plus a J-beta primer mix. Via MiXCR, TCRdb re-called the 5' RACE reads, giving one row per CDR3 protein. The sample carries fewer than 600,000 distinct CDR3 sequences, about 27% recorded once. These same data were also listed under a study on T cells of mothers and their children. From that paper: Overlap ran slightly, non-significantly higher for related than unrelated mother-child pairs.

The specimen was blood. This chain joins TRBV4-3 and TRBJ2-6; maybe TRBD2 (6 bases). This clonotype was obtained from a boy between 2 and 10 years old in good health. The CDR3, as DNA: TGCGCCAGCAGCCAAAGACCCCGGGGGAATTCTGGGGCCAACGTCCTGACTTTC. Its protein product is CASSQRPRGNSGANVLTF.